These T cell receptor beta chains were read from a single sample in a study of OX40 agonist ivuxolimab in advanced cancers. Clones were read by immunoSEQ multiplex PCR, and TCRdb kept only the in-frame ones, dropping some. The data show about 81,000 clones, with 85% to 90% seen just once and 0.2% to 0.25% held by the top ten. The sample consisted of CD4+ or CD8+ T cells sorted from blood, taken in a trial of the OX40 agonist ivuxolimab. Source of these receptors: an adult with an advanced solid tumor such as melanoma, head and neck, liver or kidney cancer. CDR3s include the opening cysteine and the closing phenylalanine or tryptophan. Each record gives: J gene, CDR3 length, V gene, D gene, clone size, CDR3 protein, CDR3 DNA. A D gene is named only where the DNA matches it firmly. The size of a clone is reported for some rows only, either as once, few or many, or as a class for expanded clones.

J gene: TRBJ2-5; CDR3 length: 15; V gene: TRBV2; D gene: TRBD1; clone size: -; CDR3 protein: CASRRQGRGQETQYF; CDR3 DNA: TGTGCCAGCAGACGACAGGGAAGAGGGCAAGAGACCCAGTACTTC
J gene: TRBJ2-3; CDR3 length: 14; V gene: TRBV29-1; D gene: -; clone size: -; CDR3 protein: CSLQASLDADTQYF; CDR3 DNA: TGCAGCCTGCAGGCCTCCCTCGACGCAGATACGCAGTATTTT
J gene: TRBJ1-2; CDR3 length: 16; V gene: TRBV4-1; D gene: TRBD1; clone size: -; CDR3 protein: CASNNFIRGSNYGYTF; CDR3 DNA: TGCGCCAGCAACAATTTTATCAGGGGGTCTAACTATGGCTACACCTTC
J gene: TRBJ2-7; CDR3 length: 14; V gene: TRBV30; D gene: TRBD1; clone size: -; CDR3 protein: CAWGGQSHPYEQYF; CDR3 DNA: TGTGCCTGGGGGGGACAGTCTCATCCCTACGAGCAGTACTTC
J gene: TRBJ1-1; CDR3 length: 15; V gene: TRBV4-2; D gene: -; clone size: -; CDR3 protein: CASSQGALMNTEAFF; CDR3 DNA: TGTGCCAGCAGCCAAGGGGCTCTCATGAACACTGAAGCTTTCTTT
J gene: TRBJ1-4; CDR3 length: 14; V gene: TRBV25-1; D gene: TRBD1; clone size: -; CDR3 protein: CASSRTGGNEKLFF; CDR3 DNA: TGTGCCAGCAGTCGGACAGGGGGTAATGAAAAACTGTTTTTT
J gene: TRBJ2-3; CDR3 length: 15; V gene: TRBV5-1; D gene: -; clone size: -; CDR3 protein: CASSLAGGGTDTQYF; CDR3 DNA: TGCGCCAGCAGCTTGGCCGGCGGAGGCACAGATACGCAGTATTTT
J gene: TRBJ2-7; CDR3 length: 14; V gene: TRBV19; D gene: -; clone size: -; CDR3 protein: CASSIALLSYEQYF; CDR3 DNA: TGTGCCAGTAGTATAGCCCTCCTAAGCTACGAGCAGTACTTC
J gene: TRBJ1-6; CDR3 length: 17; V gene: TRBV4-2; D gene: -; clone size: -; CDR3 protein: CASSQDPAGSYNSPLHF; CDR3 DNA: TGTGCCAGCAGCCAAGACCCTGCAGGGTCCTATAATTCACCCCTCCACTTT
J gene: TRBJ2-7; CDR3 length: 14; V gene: TRBV7-2; D gene: -; clone size: -; CDR3 protein: CASSSGRGPYEQYF; CDR3 DNA: TGTGCCAGCAGCTCCGGGAGGGGGCCTTACGAGCAGTACTTC
J gene: TRBJ2-2; CDR3 length: 16; V gene: TRBV5-1; D gene: TRBD2; clone size: -; CDR3 protein: CASSKPSGGPTGELFF; CDR3 DNA: TGCGCCAGCAGCAAACCTAGCGGGGGCCCCACCGGGGAGCTGTTTTTT
J gene: TRBJ2-5; CDR3 length: 13; V gene: TRBV7-2; D gene: -; clone size: -; CDR3 protein: CASSYGFQETQYF; CDR3 DNA: TGTGCCAGCAGCTACGGCTTCCAAGAGACCCAGTACTTC
J gene: TRBJ2-2; CDR3 length: 15; V gene: TRBV5-4; D gene: TRBD2; clone size: -; CDR3 protein: CASSLEGDSGVELFF; CDR3 DNA: TGTGCCAGCAGCTTGGAGGGCGATAGCGGGGTGGAGCTGTTTTTT
J gene: TRBJ2-1; CDR3 length: 13; V gene: TRBV5-1; D gene: -; clone size: -; CDR3 protein: CASSFNGKNEQFF; CDR3 DNA: TGCGCCAGCAGCTTTAACGGAAAGAATGAGCAGTTCTTC
J gene: TRBJ2-3; CDR3 length: 15; V gene: TRBV15; D gene: -; clone size: -; CDR3 protein: CATSRGGGVTDTQYF; CDR3 DNA: TGTGCCACCAGCAGAGGCGGAGGAGTCACAGATACGCAGTATTTT
J gene: TRBJ1-1; CDR3 length: 15; V gene: TRBV7-8; D gene: -; clone size: once; CDR3 protein: CASSLGGSLGAEAFF; CDR3 DNA: TGTGCCAGCAGCTTAGGGGGGTCGCTGGGGGCTGAAGCTTTCTTT
J gene: TRBJ1-1; CDR3 length: 15; V gene: TRBV18; D gene: -; clone size: -; CDR3 protein: CASSLGQLENTEAFF; CDR3 DNA: TGTGCCAGCTCACTAGGACAGTTGGAGAACACTGAAGCTTTCTTT
J gene: TRBJ2-2; CDR3 length: 13; V gene: TRBV29-1; D gene: TRBD2; clone size: -; CDR3 protein: CSVGRGRTGELFF; CDR3 DNA: TGCAGCGTGGGGCGCGGGAGAACCGGGGAGCTGTTTTTT
J gene: TRBJ2-3; CDR3 length: 13; V gene: TRBV4-2; D gene: -; clone size: -; CDR3 protein: CAGSPRSTDTQYF; CDR3 DNA: TGTGCCGGCAGCCCCCGGAGCACAGATACGCAGTATTTT
J gene: TRBJ2-7; CDR3 length: 12; V gene: TRBV4-1; D gene: -; clone size: -; CDR3 protein: CASSQLGREQYF; CDR3 DNA: TGCGCCAGCAGCCAACTGGGGAGGGAGCAGTACTTC
J gene: TRBJ1-5; CDR3 length: 19; V gene: TRBV7-8; D gene: -; clone size: -; CDR3 protein: CASSLDARRLFGSNQPQHF; CDR3 DNA: TGTGCCAGCAGCTTAGATGCCAGGCGGCTTTTTGGTAGCAATCAGCCCCAGCATTTT
J gene: TRBJ1-2; CDR3 length: 13; V gene: TRBV13; D gene: -; clone size: -; CDR3 protein: CASSLGRSGGYTF; CDR3 DNA: TGTGCCAGCAGCTTAGGTCGGTCGGGAGGCTACACCTTC
J gene: TRBJ2-6; CDR3 length: 16; V gene: TRBV28; D gene: -; clone size: once; CDR3 protein: CASRGRGHSGANVLTF; CDR3 DNA: TGTGCCAGCAGGGGTCGGGGGCACTCTGGGGCCAACGTCCTGACTTTC
J gene: TRBJ2-2; CDR3 length: 16; V gene: TRBV9; D gene: -; clone size: -; CDR3 protein: CASSVRRAGNTGELFF; CDR3 DNA: TGTGCCAGCAGCGTCCGTAGGGCAGGTAACACCGGGGAGCTGTTTTTT
J gene: TRBJ1-5; CDR3 length: 13; V gene: TRBV2; D gene: -; clone size: -; CDR3 protein: CAGGIYSNQPQHF; CDR3 DNA: TGTGCCGGGGGCATTTATAGCAATCAGCCCCAGCATTTT
J gene: TRBJ2-1; CDR3 length: 15; V gene: TRBV7-2; D gene: TRBD2; clone size: -; CDR3 protein: CASSSRTSGGPEQFF; CDR3 DNA: TGTGCCAGCAGCTCTAGGACTAGCGGGGGCCCTGAGCAGTTCTTC
J gene: TRBJ2-3; CDR3 length: 12; V gene: TRBV28; D gene: -; clone size: -; CDR3 protein: CASSLGVDTQYF; CDR3 DNA: TGTGCCAGCAGTTTAGGGGTAGATACGCAGTATTTT
J gene: TRBJ2-7; CDR3 length: 15; V gene: TRBV5-1; D gene: TRBD2; clone size: -; CDR3 protein: CASSGVAGGPYEQYF; CDR3 DNA: TGCGCCAGCAGTGGCGTAGCGGGAGGGCCCTACGAGCAGTACTTC
J gene: TRBJ2-5; CDR3 length: 15; V gene: TRBV5-1; D gene: TRBD1; clone size: once; CDR3 protein: CASSGGQATQETQYF; CDR3 DNA: TGCGCCAGCAGCGGGGGACAGGCGACTCAAGAGACCCAGTACTTC
J gene: TRBJ2-1; CDR3 length: 19; V gene: TRBV27; D gene: -; clone size: -; CDR3 protein: CASSFSGRAADHAYNEQFF; CDR3 DNA: TGTGCCAGCAGTTTCTCGGGACGCGCGGCGGACCATGCCTACAATGAGCAGTTCTTC
J gene: TRBJ2-5; CDR3 length: 15; V gene: TRBV5-1; D gene: TRBD1; clone size: -; CDR3 protein: CASSFGQGPRETQYF; CDR3 DNA: TGCGCCAGCAGCTTCGGACAGGGCCCCCGAGAGACCCAGTACTTC
J gene: TRBJ2-3; CDR3 length: 11; V gene: TRBV21-1; D gene: -; clone size: -; CDR3 protein: CASSTRGTQYF; CDR3 DNA: TGTGCCAGCAGCACCCGGGGAACGCAGTATTTT
J gene: TRBJ1-1; CDR3 length: 14; V gene: TRBV9; D gene: -; clone size: -; CDR3 protein: CASSLLGGITEAFF; CDR3 DNA: TGTGCCAGCAGCTTATTAGGGGGGATCACTGAAGCTTTCTTT
J gene: TRBJ2-3; CDR3 length: 16; V gene: TRBV28; D gene: TRBD1; clone size: -; CDR3 protein: CASSSRTGGLTDTQYF; CDR3 DNA: TGTGCCAGCAGTTCCCGGACAGGGGGCCTCACAGATACGCAGTATTTT
J gene: TRBJ2-3; CDR3 length: 16; V gene: TRBV7-6; D gene: TRBD1; clone size: -; CDR3 protein: CASSLRGTGVTDTQYF; CDR3 DNA: TGTGCCAGCAGCTTAAGGGGTACAGGGGTTACAGATACGCAGTATTTT
J gene: TRBJ2-6; CDR3 length: 18; V gene: TRBV19; D gene: -; clone size: -; CDR3 protein: CASSIGGPQSSGANVLTF; CDR3 DNA: TGTGCCAGTAGTATCGGGGGACCCCAGAGCTCTGGGGCCAACGTCCTGACTTTC
J gene: TRBJ1-3; CDR3 length: 16; V gene: TRBV18; D gene: TRBD1; clone size: once; CDR3 protein: CASSPRTGGSRNTIYF; CDR3 DNA: TGTGCCAGCTCACCACGGACAGGGGGTTCCAGAAACACCATATATTTT
J gene: TRBJ1-2; CDR3 length: 15; V gene: TRBV6-1; D gene: TRBD1; clone size: -; CDR3 protein: CASSENWTGDYGYTF; CDR3 DNA: TGTGCCAGCAGTGAAAATTGGACAGGGGACTATGGCTACACCTTC
J gene: TRBJ2-1; CDR3 length: 17; V gene: TRBV15; D gene: TRBD2; clone size: -; CDR3 protein: CATSRGLADQLYNEQFF; CDR3 DNA: TGTGCCACCAGCAGAGGTCTAGCGGACCAACTCTACAATGAGCAGTTCTTC
J gene: TRBJ2-5; CDR3 length: 12; V gene: TRBV9; D gene: -; clone size: once; CDR3 protein: CASSVAEETQYF; CDR3 DNA: TGTGCCAGCAGCGTAGCTGAAGAGACCCAGTACTTC